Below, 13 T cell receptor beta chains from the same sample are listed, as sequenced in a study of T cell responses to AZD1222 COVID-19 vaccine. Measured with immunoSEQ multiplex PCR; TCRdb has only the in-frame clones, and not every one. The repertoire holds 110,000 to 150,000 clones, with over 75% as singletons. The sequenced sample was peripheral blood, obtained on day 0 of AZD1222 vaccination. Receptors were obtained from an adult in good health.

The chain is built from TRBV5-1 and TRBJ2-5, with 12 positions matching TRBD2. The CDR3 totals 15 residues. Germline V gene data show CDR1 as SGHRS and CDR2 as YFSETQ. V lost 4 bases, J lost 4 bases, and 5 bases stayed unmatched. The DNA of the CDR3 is TGCGCCAGCAGCCTAGCGGGGGGGACGCCAGAGACCCAGTACTTC. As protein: CASSLAGGTPETQYF.

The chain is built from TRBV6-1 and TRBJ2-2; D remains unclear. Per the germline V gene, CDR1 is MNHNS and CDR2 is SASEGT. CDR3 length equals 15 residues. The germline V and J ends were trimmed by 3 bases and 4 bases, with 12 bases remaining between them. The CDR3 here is CASSEHIIFTGELFF. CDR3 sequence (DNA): TGTGCCAGCAGTGAGCACATAATCTTCACCGGGGAGCTGTTTTTT.

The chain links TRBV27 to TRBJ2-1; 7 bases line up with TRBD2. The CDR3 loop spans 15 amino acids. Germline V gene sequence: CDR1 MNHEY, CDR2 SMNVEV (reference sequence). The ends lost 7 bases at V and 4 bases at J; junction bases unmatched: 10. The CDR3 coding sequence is TGTGCCAGCACCCAATTGGGGGGGATTTACAATGAGCAGTTCTTC. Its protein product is CASTQLGGIYNEQFF.

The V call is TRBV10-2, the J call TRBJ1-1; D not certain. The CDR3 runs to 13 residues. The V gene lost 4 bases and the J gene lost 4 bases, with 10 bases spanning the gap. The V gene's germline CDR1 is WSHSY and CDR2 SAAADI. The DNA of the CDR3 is TGCGCCAGCAGTGCCGAACGAGGCACTGAAGCTTTCTTT. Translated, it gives CASSAERGTEAFF.

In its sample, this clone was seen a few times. CDR3 in amino acids: CASSVYRGNSPLHF. CDR3 coding DNA: TGCGCCAGCAGTGTTTACAGGGGTAATTCACCCCTCCACTTT. This chain uses TRBV4-1 with TRBJ1-6; TRBD1 agrees at 7 bases. The V segment lost 6 bases and the J segment 6 bases; nucleotides outside the gene matches: 5. The CDR3 totals 14 residues. CDR1 and CDR2 (germline): MGHRA, YSYEKL.

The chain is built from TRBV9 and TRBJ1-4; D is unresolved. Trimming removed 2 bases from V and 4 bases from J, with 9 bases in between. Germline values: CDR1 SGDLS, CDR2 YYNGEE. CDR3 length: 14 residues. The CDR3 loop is CASSVSGDNEKLFF. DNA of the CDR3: TGTGCCAGCAGCGTTTCAGGAGATAATGAAAAACTGTTTTTT.

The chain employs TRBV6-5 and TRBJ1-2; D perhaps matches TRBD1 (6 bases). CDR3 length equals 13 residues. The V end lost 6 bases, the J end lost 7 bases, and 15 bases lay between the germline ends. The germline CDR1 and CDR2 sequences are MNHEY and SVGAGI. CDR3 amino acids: CASREPQGFGYTF. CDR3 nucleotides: TGTGCCAGCAGGGAGCCACAGGGCTTTGGCTACACCTTC.

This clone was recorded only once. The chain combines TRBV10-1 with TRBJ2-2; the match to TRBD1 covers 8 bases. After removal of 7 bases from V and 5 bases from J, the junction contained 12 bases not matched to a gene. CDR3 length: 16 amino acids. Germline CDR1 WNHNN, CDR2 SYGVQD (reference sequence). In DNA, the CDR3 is TGCGCCAGCACTATACCGGGACAGGTTGAAACCGGGGAGCTGTTTTTT. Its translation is CASTIPGQVETGELFF.

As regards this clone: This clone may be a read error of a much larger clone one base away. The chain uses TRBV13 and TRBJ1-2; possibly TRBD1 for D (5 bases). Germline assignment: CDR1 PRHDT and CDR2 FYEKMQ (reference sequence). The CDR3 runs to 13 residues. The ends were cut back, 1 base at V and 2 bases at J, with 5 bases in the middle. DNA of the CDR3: TGTGCCAGCAGCTTAGACAGGAACTATGGCTACACCTTC. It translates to CASSLDRNYGYTF. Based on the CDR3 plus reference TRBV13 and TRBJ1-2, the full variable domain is AAGVIQSPRHLIKEKRETATLKCYPIPRHDTVYWYQQGPGQDPQFLISFYEKMQSDKGSIPDRFSAQQFSDYHSELNMSSLELGDSALYFCASSLDRNYGYTFGSGTRLTVV.

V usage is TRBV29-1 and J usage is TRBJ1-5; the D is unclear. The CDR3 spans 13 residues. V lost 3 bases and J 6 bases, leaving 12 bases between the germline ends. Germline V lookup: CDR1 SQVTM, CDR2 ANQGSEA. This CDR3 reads CSVDTGLGQPQHF. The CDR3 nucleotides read TGCAGCGTTGATACGGGGTTAGGTCAGCCCCAGCATTTT.

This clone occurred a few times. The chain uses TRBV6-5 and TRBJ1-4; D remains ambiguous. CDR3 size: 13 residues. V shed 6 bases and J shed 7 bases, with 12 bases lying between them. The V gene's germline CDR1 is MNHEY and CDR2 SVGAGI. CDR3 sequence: CASSPERSEKLFF. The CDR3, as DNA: TGTGCCAGCAGCCCAGAGAGGTCTGAAAAACTGTTTTTT.

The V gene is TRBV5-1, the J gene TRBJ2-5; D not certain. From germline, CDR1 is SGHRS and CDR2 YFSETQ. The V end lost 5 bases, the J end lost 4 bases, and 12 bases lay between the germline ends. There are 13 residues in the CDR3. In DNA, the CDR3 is TGCGCCAGCAGTCGTGAGGATGGAGAGACCCAGTACTTC. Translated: CASSREDGETQYF.

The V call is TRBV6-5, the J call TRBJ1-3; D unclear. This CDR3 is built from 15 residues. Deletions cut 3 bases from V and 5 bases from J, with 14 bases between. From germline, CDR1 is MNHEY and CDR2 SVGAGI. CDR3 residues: CASSYWPGDRNTIYF. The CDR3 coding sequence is TGTGCCAGCAGTTATTGGCCTGGAGATCGAAACACCATATATTTT.